This T cell receptor (beta chain) was profiled in a study of vaccination and CD4 T cells after COVID-19. Study summary: Cells received overlapping spike peptides from SARS-CoV-2, HCoV-NL63, HCoV-OC43 and HCoV-229E as stimulation.

Study-level findings and limits: Among convalescent patients, a median 86.3% of reactive clones emerged only after vaccination.

The CDR3 loop spans 15 amino acids. The treatment was: roughly 11-day PBMC culture with coronavirus spike peptide pools or control peptides (ViraFEST assay). This clonotype has more than one count but fewer than ten. What it recognizes is unknown. CD4+ T cells that had been cultured provided DNA sequenced with the Oncomine TCR Beta short-read assay. One entry per CDR3 protein, called by TCRdb with MiXCR from the PCR reads. The profile covers roughly 16,000 distinct CDR3 sequences, with around 46% appearing a single time and over 6% taken by the ten largest. The clonotype comes from a human donor who had recovered from COVID-19. The V gene is TRBV21-1, the J gene TRBJ1-5; the DNA was not used to check the table's D call, TRBD1. TRBV21-1 is listed as a pseudogene. The sample in question was CD4+ T cells from blood, cultured in vitro, obtained after SARS-CoV-2 vaccination. The CDR3 sequence is CASSKGGRSNQPQHF. CDR3 sequence (DNA): TGTGCCAGCAGCAAAGGGGGACGGTCCAATCAGCCCCAGCATTTT.